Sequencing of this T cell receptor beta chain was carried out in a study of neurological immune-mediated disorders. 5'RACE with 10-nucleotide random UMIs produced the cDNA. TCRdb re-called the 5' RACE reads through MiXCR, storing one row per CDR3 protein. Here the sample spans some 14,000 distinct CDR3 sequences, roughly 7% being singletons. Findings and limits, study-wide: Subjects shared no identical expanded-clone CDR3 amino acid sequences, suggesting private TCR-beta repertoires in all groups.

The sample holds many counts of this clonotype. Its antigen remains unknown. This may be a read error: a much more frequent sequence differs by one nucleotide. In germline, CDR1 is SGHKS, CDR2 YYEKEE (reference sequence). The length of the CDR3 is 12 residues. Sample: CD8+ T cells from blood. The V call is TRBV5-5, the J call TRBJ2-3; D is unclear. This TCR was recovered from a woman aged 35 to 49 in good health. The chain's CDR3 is CVSPPEWNTQYF. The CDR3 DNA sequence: TGTGTCAGCCCCCCCGAGTGGAATACGCAGTATTTT.